The clone carrying this T cell receptor beta chain was detected many times. The target antigen is unknown. TCR beta CDR3 regions were amplified from RNA transcripts. A set of HTBI primers served as the primers for a first-round RT-PCR of the TCR CDR3. MiXCR, run by TCRdb on the multiplex PCR reads, gives a single entry per CDR3 protein. The sample contains more than 100,000 distinct CDR3 sequences, over 45% of which appear only once. This sample is drawn from a study of T cells in Graves' hyperthyroidism and ophthalmopathy. The overall study: Before any treatment, at initial diagnosis, peripheral blood was collected.

Germline V gives CDR1 SGHTA, CDR2 FQGNSA. The CDR3 covers 16 residues. V dropped 5 bases and J dropped 13; count of bases not matched to a gene: 15. Among the patients, aged 18 to 65, hyperthyroidism was newly diagnosed and had lasted under 2 months. Whole-study results and caveats: Ophthalmopathy cases were set apart from stable hyperthyroidism by a 13 V-J model. Appearing also in blood were most of the thyroid clonotypes expanded above 0.001.

The sequence came from a man aged 40-50 years with Graves' hyperthyroidism. The chain joins TRBV7-2 to TRBJ2-1; 12 bases line up with TRBD1. The sample was blood. CDR3 sequence reads: CASSEPPGTGGGGQFF. The CDR3 DNA is TGTGCCAGCAGCGAACCCCCCGGGACAGGGGGCGGCGGTCAGTTCTTC.